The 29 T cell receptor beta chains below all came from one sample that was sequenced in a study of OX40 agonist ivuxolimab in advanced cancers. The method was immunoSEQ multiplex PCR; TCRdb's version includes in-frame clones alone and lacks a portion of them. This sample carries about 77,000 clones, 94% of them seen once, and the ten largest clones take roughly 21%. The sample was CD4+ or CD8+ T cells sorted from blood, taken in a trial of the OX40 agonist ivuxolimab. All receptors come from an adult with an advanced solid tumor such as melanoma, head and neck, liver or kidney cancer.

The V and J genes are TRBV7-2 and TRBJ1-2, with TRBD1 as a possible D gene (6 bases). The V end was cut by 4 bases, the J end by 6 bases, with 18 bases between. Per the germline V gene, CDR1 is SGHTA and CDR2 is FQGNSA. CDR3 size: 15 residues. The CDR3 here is CASSSAGGAGDGYTF. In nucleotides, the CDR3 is TGTGCCAGCAGCTCCGCGGGGGGGGCTGGGGATGGCTACACCTTC.

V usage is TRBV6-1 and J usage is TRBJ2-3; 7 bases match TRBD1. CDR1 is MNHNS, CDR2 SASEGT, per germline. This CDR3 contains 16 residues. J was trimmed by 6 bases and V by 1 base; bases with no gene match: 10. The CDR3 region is CASSEGVRGGGDTQYF. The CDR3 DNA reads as TGTGCCAGCAGTGAAGGGGTTAGAGGGGGCGGGGATACGCAGTATTTT.

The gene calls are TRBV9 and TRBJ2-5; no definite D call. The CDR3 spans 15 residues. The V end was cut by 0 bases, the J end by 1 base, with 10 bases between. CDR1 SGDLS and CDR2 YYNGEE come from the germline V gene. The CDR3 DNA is TGTGCCAGCAGCGTAGCTTGGGGTGGCCAAGAGACCCAGTACTTC. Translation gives CASSVAWGGQETQYF. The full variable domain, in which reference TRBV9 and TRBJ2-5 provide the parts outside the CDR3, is DSGVTQTPKHLITATGQRVTLRCSPRSGDLSVYWYQQSLDQGLQFLIQYYNGEERAKGNILERFSAQQFPDLHSELNLSSLELGDSALYFCASSVAWGGQETQYFGPGTRLLVL.

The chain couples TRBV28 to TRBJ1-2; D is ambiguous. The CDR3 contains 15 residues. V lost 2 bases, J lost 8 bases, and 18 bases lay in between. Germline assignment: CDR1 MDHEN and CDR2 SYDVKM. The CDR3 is CASSLHRTDDPGYTF. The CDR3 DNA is TGTGCCAGCAGTTTACATCGTACAGATGATCCGGGCTACACCTTC.

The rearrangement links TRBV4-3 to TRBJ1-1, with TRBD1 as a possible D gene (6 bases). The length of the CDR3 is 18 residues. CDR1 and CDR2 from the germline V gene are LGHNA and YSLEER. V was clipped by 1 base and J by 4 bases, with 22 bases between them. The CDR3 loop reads CASSQGSGGLHVSTEAFF. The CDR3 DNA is TGCGCCAGCAGCCAAGGGTCCGGGGGGCTCCACGTGAGCACTGAAGCTTTCTTT.

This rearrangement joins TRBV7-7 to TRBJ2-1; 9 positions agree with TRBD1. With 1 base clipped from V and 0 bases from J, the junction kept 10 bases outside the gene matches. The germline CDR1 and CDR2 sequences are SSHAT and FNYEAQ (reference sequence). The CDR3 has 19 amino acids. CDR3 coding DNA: TGTGCCAGCAGCTTAGGTCAAGGACAGGGGCGGAGCTCCTACAATGAGCAGTTCTTC. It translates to CASSLGQGQGRSSYNEQFF.

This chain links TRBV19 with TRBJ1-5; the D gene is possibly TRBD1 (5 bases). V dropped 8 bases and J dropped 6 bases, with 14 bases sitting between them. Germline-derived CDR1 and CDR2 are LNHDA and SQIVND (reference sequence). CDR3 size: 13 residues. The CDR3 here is CASLTGGIQPQHF. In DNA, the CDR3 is TGTGCCAGTCTGACGGGGGGAATTCAGCCCCAGCATTTT.

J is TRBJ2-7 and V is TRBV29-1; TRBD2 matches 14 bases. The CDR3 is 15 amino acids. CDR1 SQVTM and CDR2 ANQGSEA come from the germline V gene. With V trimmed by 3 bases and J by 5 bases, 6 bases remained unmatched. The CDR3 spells CSVESGLAGGHEQYF. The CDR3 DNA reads TGCAGCGTTGAGTCAGGACTAGCGGGAGGTCACGAGCAGTACTTC.

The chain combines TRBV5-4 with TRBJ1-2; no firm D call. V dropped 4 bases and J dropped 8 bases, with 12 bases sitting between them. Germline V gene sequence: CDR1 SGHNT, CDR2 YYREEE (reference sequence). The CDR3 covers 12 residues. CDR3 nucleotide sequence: TGTGCCAGCAGCCCTGGGGTCGGGGGCTACACCTTC. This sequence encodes CASSPGVGGYTF.

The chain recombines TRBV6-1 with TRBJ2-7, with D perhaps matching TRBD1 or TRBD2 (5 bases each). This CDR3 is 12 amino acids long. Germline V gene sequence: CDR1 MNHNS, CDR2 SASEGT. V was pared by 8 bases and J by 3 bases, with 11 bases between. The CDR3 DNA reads TGTGCCAGCGGGACGGAGGTCTACGAGCAGTACTTC. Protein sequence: CASGTEVYEQYF.

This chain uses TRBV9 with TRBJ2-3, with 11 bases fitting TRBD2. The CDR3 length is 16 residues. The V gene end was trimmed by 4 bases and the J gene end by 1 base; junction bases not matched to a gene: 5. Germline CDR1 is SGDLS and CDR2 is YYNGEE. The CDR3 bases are TGTGCCAGCAGCACTAGCGGGGGCGGGGGCACAGATACGCAGTATTTT. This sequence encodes CASSTSGGGGTDTQYF.

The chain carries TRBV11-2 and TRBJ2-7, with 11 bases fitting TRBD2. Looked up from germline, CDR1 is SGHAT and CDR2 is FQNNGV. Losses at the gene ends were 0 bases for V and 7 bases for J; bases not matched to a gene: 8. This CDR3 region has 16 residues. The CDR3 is CASSLEGLAGGWEQYF. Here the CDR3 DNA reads TGTGCCAGCAGCTTAGAGGGGCTAGCGGGAGGTTGGGAGCAGTACTTC.

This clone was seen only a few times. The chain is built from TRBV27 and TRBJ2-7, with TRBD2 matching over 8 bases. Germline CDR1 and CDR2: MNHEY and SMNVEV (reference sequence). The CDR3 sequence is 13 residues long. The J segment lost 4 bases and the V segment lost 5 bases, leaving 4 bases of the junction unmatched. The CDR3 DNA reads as TGTGCCAGCAGTACGGGACTAGTGTACGAGCAGTACTTC. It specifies CASSTGLVYEQYF.

CDR3 in DNA: TGTGCCAGCAGTTTATATAATAATTCACCCCTCCACTTT. It yields the protein CASSLYNNSPLHF. V and J are TRBV27 and TRBJ1-6; no reliable D call. The germline V gene has CDR1 MNHEY and CDR2 SMNVEV (reference sequence). The CDR3 consists of 13 residues. V lost 1 base to trimming and J lost 5 bases, with 3 bases between them.

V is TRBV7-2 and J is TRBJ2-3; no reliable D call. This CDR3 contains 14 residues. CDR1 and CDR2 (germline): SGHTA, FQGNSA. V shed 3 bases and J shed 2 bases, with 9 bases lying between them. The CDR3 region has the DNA TGTGCCAGCAGCTTCCCCGGCCCCACAGATACGCAGTATTTT. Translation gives CASSFPGPTDTQYF.

CDR3 nucleotide sequence: TGTGCCAGTAGTAGGCTAGCGGGGATTAGCACAGATACGCAGTATTTT. Residues: CASSRLAGISTDTQYF. The chain carries TRBV19 and TRBJ2-3, with 9 bases aligning to TRBD2. V trimming: 4 bases; J trimming: 0 bases; junction bases outside the gene matches: 5. The CDR3 consists of 16 residues. Germline loops: CDR1 LNHDA, CDR2 SQIVND (reference sequence).

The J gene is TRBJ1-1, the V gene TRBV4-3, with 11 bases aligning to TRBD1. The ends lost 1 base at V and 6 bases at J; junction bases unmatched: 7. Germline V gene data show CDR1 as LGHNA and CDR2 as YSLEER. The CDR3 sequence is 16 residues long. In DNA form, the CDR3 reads TGCGCCAGCAGCCAAGTGGGGACAGGGGGGCGCGCTGAAGCTTTCTTT. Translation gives CASSQVGTGGRAEAFF.

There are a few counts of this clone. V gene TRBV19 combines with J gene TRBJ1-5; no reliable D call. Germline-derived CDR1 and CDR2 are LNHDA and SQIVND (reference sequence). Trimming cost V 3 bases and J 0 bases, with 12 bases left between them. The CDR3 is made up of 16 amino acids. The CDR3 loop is CASSMIEVNSNQPQHF. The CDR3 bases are TGTGCCAGTAGTATGATTGAGGTAAATAGCAATCAGCCCCAGCATTTT.

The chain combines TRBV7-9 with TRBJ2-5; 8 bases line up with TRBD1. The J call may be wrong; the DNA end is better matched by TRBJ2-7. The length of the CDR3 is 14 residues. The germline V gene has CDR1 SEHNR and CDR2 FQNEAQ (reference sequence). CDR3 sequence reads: CASTRSGGFYEQYF. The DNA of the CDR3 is TGTGCCAGCACCCGGTCAGGGGGCTTCTACGAGCAGTACTTC.

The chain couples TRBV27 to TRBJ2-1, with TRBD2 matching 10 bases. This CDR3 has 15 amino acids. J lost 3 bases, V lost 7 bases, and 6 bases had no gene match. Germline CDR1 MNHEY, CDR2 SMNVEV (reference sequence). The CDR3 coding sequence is TGTGCCAGCATGGAGCGGGAGGGCCTCTACAATGAGCAGTTCTTC. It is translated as CASMEREGLYNEQFF.

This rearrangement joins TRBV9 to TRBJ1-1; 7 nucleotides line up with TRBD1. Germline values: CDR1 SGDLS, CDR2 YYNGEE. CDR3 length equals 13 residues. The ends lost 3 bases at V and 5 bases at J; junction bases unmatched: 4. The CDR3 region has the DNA TGTGCCAGCAGCGGGGGACAGCCGACTGAAGCTTTCTTT. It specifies CASSGGQPTEAFF.

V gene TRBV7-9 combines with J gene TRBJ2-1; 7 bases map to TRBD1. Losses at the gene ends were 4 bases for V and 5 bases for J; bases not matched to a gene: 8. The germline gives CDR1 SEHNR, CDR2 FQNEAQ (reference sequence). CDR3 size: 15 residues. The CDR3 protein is CASSSPGTVDNEQFF. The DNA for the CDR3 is TGTGCCAGCAGCTCCCCCGGGACAGTTGACAATGAGCAGTTCTTC. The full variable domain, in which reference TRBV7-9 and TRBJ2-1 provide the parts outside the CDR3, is DTGVSQNPRHKITKRGQNVTFRCDPISEHNRLYWYRQTLGQGPEFLTYFQNEAQLEKSRLLSDRFSAERPKGSFSTLEIQRTEQGDSAMYLCASSSPGTVDNEQFFGPGTRLTVL.

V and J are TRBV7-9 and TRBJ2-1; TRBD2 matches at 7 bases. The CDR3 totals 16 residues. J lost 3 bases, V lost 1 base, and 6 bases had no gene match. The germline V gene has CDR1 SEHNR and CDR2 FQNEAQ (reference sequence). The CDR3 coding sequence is TGTGCCAGCAGCTTAGGGGGCGGGGAGGGCTACAATGAGCAGTTCTTC. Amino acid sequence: CASSLGGGEGYNEQFF.

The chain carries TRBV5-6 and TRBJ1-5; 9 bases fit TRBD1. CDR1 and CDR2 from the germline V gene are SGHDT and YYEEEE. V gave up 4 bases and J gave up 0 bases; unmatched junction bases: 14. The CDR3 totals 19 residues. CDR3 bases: TGTGCCAGCAGCGAGTACGGGACAGGGTCCCTTTATAGCAATCAGCCCCAGCATTTT. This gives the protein CASSEYGTGSLYSNQPQHF.

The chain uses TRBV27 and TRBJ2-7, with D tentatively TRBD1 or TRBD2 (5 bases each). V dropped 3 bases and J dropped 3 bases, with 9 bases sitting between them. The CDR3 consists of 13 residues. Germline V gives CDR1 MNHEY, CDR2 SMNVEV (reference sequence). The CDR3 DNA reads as TGTGCCAGCAGTTTCGGTGGGGGCTACGAGCAGTACTTC. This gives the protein CASSFGGGYEQYF.

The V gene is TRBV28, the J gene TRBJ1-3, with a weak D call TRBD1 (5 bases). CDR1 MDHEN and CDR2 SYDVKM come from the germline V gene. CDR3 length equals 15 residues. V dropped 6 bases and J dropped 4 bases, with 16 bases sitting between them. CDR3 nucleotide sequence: TGTGCCAGCAGCCCCCGGCAGGGCCTGGGAAACACCATATATTTT. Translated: CASSPRQGLGNTIYF.

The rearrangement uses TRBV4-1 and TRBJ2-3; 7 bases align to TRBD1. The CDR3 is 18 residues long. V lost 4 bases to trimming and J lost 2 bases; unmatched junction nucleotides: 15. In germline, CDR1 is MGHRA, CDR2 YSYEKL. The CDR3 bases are TGCGCCAGCAGCCCCAGGGGGACCGGGGCTCCTAACACAGATACGCAGTATTTT. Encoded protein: CASSPRGTGAPNTDTQYF.

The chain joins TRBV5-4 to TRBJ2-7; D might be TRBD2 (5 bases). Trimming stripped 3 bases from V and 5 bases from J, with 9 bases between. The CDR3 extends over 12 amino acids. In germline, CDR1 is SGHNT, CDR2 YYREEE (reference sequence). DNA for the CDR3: TGTGCCAGCAGCTGGGGAGTAGACGAGCAGTACTTC. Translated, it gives CASSWGVDEQYF.

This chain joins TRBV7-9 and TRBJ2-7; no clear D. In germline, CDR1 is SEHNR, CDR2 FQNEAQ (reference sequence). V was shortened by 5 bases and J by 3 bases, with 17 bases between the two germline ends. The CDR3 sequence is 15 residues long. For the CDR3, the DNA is TGTGCCAGCAGCGTGAAATCCGGGCCTTACTACGAGCAGTACTTC. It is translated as CASSVKSGPYYEQYF.